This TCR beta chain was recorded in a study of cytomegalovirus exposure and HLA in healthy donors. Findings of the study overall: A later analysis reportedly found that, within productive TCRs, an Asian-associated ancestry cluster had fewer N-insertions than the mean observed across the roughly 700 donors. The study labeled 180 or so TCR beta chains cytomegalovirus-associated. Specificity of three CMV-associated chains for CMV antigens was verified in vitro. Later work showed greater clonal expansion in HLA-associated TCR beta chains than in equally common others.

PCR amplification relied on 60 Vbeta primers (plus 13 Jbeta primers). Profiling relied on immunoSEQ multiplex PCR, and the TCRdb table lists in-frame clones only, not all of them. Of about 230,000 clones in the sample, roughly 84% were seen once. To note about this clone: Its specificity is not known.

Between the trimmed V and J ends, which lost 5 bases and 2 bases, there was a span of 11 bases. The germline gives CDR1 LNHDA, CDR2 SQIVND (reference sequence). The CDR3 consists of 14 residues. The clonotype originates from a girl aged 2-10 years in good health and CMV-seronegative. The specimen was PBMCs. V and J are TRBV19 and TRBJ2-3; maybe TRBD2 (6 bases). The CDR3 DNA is TGTGCCAGTAGTGTAGCGGTTACCACAGATACGCAGTATTTT. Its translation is CASSVAVTTDTQYF.